The rows below give T cell receptor beta chains drawn from one sample of a study of T cell changes during pregnancy in multiple sclerosis. The data were produced by immunoSEQ multiplex PCR, yet TCRdb's version contains in-frame clones alone and is incomplete. Of 55,000 to 75,000 clones in the sample, 91% were seen once. The starting material was peripheral blood, obtained in the third trimester of pregnancy. Source of these receptors: a female donor in good health, enrolled as a control in a pregnancy study. CDR3s include the opening cysteine and the closing phenylalanine or tryptophan. The order of the fields is clone size, V gene, D gene, J gene, CDR3 DNA, CDR3 protein. The D gene is left open where the match is weak. Clone size is stated in some rows and not others, as once, few, many or a class when expanded.

-	TRBV30	TRBD1	TRBJ2-7	TGTGCCTGGAGGGACAGGGGGCGAGGCGAGCAGTACTTC	CAWRDRGRGEQYF
-	TRBV5-6	TRBD1	TRBJ1-4	TGTGCCAGCAGCCAGGGGACAGAGAATGAAAAACTGTTTTTT	CASSQGTENEKLFF
once	TRBV6-5	-	TRBJ2-2	TGTGCCTCTGGGCAGGGACTCGTTAAGGCCGGGGAGCTGTTTTTT	CASGQGLVKAGELFF
-	TRBV6-5	-	TRBJ2-2	TGTGCCAGCAGAGGGGTAGGGATTGGGGAGCTGTTTTTT	CASRGVGIGELFF
-	TRBV28	TRBD2	TRBJ2-2	TGTGCCAGCAGTGGACCGACTAGCGGAAGACTGAGCGGGGAGCTGTTTTTT	CASSGPTSGRLSGELFF
-	TRBV6-6	TRBD1	TRBJ1-4	TGTGCCAGCAGTTGGACAGGGCGCGAGGAAAAACTGTTTTTT	CASSWTGREEKLFF
-	TRBV2	-	TRBJ1-4	TGTGCCAGCAGTTTATCGGAAAAACTGTTTTTT	CASSLSEKLFF
-	TRBV9	TRBD2	TRBJ2-2	TGTGCCAGCAGCCCCGCGGGGGGGAACACCGGGGAGCTGTTTTTT	CASSPAGGNTGELFF
once	TRBV30	-	TRBJ1-4	TGTGCCTGGAGTGTACCTTCGTTTCGGCAGGCAGAAGAAAAACTGTTTTTT	CAWSVPSFRQAEEKLFF
-	TRBV5-1	TRBD1	TRBJ1-1	TGCGCCAGCAGCTTGGCTGGGACAGGGGGCACTGAAGCTTTCTTT	CASSLAGTGGTEAFF
-	TRBV30	TRBD2	TRBJ2-1	TGTGCCTGGAGTGTACGGATCGGGGGGAACAATGAGCAGTTCTTC	CAWSVRIGGNNEQFF
-	TRBV11-2	-	TRBJ1-3	TGTGCCAGCAGCGCTTATTATTGGGCTACCTCTGGAAACACCATATATTTT	CASSAYYWATSGNTIYF
-	TRBV28	TRBD2	TRBJ2-3	TGTGCCAGCAGCAGCGGGACCACTAGCACAGATACGCAGTATTTT	CASSSGTTSTDTQYF
-	TRBV27	TRBD1	TRBJ1-2	TGTGCCAGTCTTCCCGGGACAGGAACCTATGGCTACACCTTC	CASLPGTGTYGYTF
once	TRBV5-1	-	TRBJ1-2	TGCGCCAGCAGCCGAGGTCGGACAGTTTCAGGCTATGGCTACACCTTC	CASSRGRTVSGYGYTF
-	TRBV4-1	TRBD2	TRBJ2-1	TGCGCCAGCAGCCAAGAGTGGGCGGGAGTGTACAATGAGCAGTTCTTC	CASSQEWAGVYNEQFF
-	TRBV14	TRBD1	TRBJ2-5	TGTGCCAGCAGCCAACGGCAGGGGGCTCGGGAGACCCAGTACTTC	CASSQRQGARETQYF
-	TRBV27	TRBD1	TRBJ1-2	TGTGCCAGCAGTCCCCGACAGGGGTCCTATTATGGCTACACCTTC	CASSPRQGSYYGYTF
-	TRBV6-5	TRBD1	TRBJ2-5	TGTGCCAGCAGCCTCACCGCCGGGACAGGTAAGACCCAGTACTTC	CASSLTAGTGKTQYF
-	TRBV25-1	-	TRBJ2-7	TGTGCCAGCAGTGGAACTAGCCCCTACGAGCAGTACTTC	CASSGTSPYEQYF
once	TRBV19	TRBD2	TRBJ2-5	TGTGCCAGTAGGACTAGCGGGATGGAGACCCAGTACTTC	CASRTSGMETQYF
-	TRBV6-5	-	TRBJ1-1	TGTGCCAGCAGTTACCGGACGGGATACACTGAAGCTTTCTTT	CASSYRTGYTEAFF
-	TRBV9	-	TRBJ2-2	TGTGCCAGCAGCGACCGGGTCTTTAACACCGGGGAGCTGTTTTTT	CASSDRVFNTGELFF
-	TRBV7-9	-	TRBJ2-2	TGTGCCAGCTCCATTTACACCGGGGAGCTGTTTTTT	CASSIYTGELFF
once	TRBV11-2	-	TRBJ2-1	TGTGCCAGCAGCTTATCACAGGAGCAGTTCTTC	CASSLSQEQFF
once	TRBV5-6	-	TRBJ1-5	TGTGCCAGCAGCTCCCGACAGCAGTTCAATCAGCCCCAGCATTTT	CASSSRQQFNQPQHF
-	TRBV7-9	-	TRBJ1-2	TGTGCCAGCAGCTTGACAGAAAGCTATGGCTACACCTTC	CASSLTESYGYTF
once	TRBV5-6	-	TRBJ1-1	TGTGCCAGCAGCTTAGATGGTGGGGCCGCTTTCTTT	CASSLDGGAAFF
-	TRBV7-2	TRBD2	TRBJ2-2	TGTGCCAGCAATAGCGGGAGTCGGAACACCGGGGAGCTGTTTTTT	CASNSGSRNTGELFF
-	TRBV11-2	-	TRBJ2-3	TGTGCCAGCAGCTTAGGGGAGTCGGGCACAGATACGCAGTATTTT	CASSLGESGTDTQYF
-	TRBV6-5	-	TRBJ2-7	TGTGCCAGCACCTTAATGCGGGGAAGCTACGTGCAGTACTTC	CASTLMRGSYVQYF
-	TRBV27	-	TRBJ1-5	TGTGCCAGCAGTCCGGGAAAGGGTTTTCAGCCCCAGCATTTT	CASSPGKGFQPQHF
-	TRBV9	-	TRBJ2-7	TGTGCCAGCAGCCCCCCCCGGGGTCCCTACGAGCAGTACTTC	CASSPPRGPYEQYF
-	TRBV29-1	-	TRBJ2-2	TGCAGCGTTCGTTCGAACACCGGGGAGCTGTTTTTT	CSVRSNTGELFF
-	TRBV11-2	TRBD1	TRBJ2-7	TGTGCCAGCAGCTACGCCCCCGGGACAGAAGCCTACGAGCAGTACTTC	CASSYAPGTEAYEQYF
-	TRBV19	-	TRBJ2-7	TGTGCCAGTAGTATAGGGGTGCGGGGCTACGAGCAGTACTTC	CASSIGVRGYEQYF
-	TRBV27	TRBD1	TRBJ1-2	TGTGCCAGCAGTTCGGGGACAGGACATGGCTACACCTTC	CASSSGTGHGYTF
-	TRBV6-1	-	TRBJ1-2	TGTGCCAGCAGTGACCGGGATAACTATGGCTACACCTTC	CASSDRDNYGYTF
-	TRBV5-1	-	TRBJ2-7	TGCGCCAGCAGTTTGGGCGCGTACGAGCAGTACTTC	CASSLGAYEQYF
-	TRBV5-5	-	TRBJ1-2	TGTGCCAGCAGCTCTTTGGGGGGGTGGAATGGCTACACCTTC	CASSSLGGWNGYTF
-	TRBV19	TRBD1	TRBJ1-1	TGTGCCAGTAGTACCTTATGGACAGGTGTGAACACTGAAGCTTTCTTT	CASSTLWTGVNTEAFF
-	TRBV18	TRBD2	TRBJ2-3	TGTGCCAGCTCACCTACTAGCGGGGGGATCCGGGATACGCAGTATTTT	CASSPTSGGIRDTQYF
-	TRBV6-4	-	TRBJ2-3	TGTGCCAGCAGTGACTCTAGCGCAGATACGCAGTATTTT	CASSDSSADTQYF